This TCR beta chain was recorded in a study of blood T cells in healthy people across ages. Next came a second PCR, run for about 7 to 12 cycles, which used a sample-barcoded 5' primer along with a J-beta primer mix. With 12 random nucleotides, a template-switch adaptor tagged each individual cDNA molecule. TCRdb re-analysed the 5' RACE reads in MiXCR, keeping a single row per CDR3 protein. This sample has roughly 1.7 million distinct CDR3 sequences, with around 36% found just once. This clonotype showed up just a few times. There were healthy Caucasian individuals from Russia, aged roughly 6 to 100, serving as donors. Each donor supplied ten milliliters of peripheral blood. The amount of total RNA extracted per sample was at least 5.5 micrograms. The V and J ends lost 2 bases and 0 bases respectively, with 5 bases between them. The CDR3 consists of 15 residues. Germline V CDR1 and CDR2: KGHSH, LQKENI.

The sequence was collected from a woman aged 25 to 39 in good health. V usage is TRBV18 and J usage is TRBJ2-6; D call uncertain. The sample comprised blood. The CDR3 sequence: CASSPGNSGANVLTF. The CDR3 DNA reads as TGTGCCAGCTCACCAGGGAACTCTGGGGCCAACGTCCTGACTTTC.